This TCR beta chain was sequenced in a study of CD8+ T cells in alopecia areata (dated by TCRdb to the late 2010s). General notes on the study: The treated patients, all with moderate-to-severe alopecia areata, were enrolled in an open-label pilot trial of oral tofacitinib given at 5 to 10 mg twice daily. To study T cell clonal expansion in alopecia areata, the researchers applied high-throughput TCRbeta sequencing to both the C3H/HeJ mouse model and human patients. immunoSEQ multiplex PCR using 35 Vbeta forward primers and 13 Jbeta reverse primers was used to amplify TCRbeta CDR3 regions. Biopsies were taken from tofacitinib-treated patients at baseline and at 4 and 24 weeks of treatment, and a later scalp biopsy was taken in several of the tofacitinib-treated patients. Scalp clonality was compared among normal scalp (n=4), patchy alopecia areata scalp (n=8), and alopecia totalis/universalis scalp (n=8). Tofacitinib was given for 6 to 18 months, followed by 6 months of follow-up off drug to assess delayed response and recurrence. Scalp tissue and sorted CD4+ and CD8+ peripheral blood T cells from patchy and totalis/universalis alopecia areata patients and from healthy controls were covered by human TCRbeta sequencing. RNA came from the PAXgene miRNA kit for fixed scalp, the miRNeasy kit for PBMCs, and the RNeasy kit for mouse skin.

Here is what the overall study found, with its caveats: Compared with normal scalp, lesional scalp had higher clonality and more expanded CD8+ clones, particularly in alopecia totalis/universalis, a pattern that suggests antigenic drive. Compared with mice, TCR sequences shared between patients were less clear, possibly partly because of HLA diversity across the patient population. Scalp TCR repertoire analysis is complicated because resident alphabeta T cells in normal human skin are also sequenced, whereas mouse skin is dominated by gammadelta T cells.

Regarding this clone: What antigen it recognizes has not been identified. Base qualities are not provided; no much larger clone lies one nucleotide away. The identical CDR3 is also encoded by other nucleotide sequences in the sample.

The time point label, as the study defines it: baseline before oral tofacitinib. Peripheral blood and lesional scalp punch biopsies were obtained from patients with alopecia areata. PBMCs were separated by density centrifugation and stained for CD3, CD4 and CD8, after which CD4+ and CD8+ T cells were sorted on a FACSAria. Relative to germline, V is 0 bases shorter and J is 6 bases shorter, with 9 bases between their ends. The CDR3, cysteine through phenylalanine, is 14 amino acids long. Only the CDR3 part of the read is kept: 42 bases, read in frame from the first base. CDR1 and CDR2 are drawn from the germline V gene: SGHRS, YFSETQ. The method was the immunoSEQ multiplex PCR assay. RNA was extracted from all samples and reverse transcribed into cDNA as template for TCR sequencing. SuperScript III was used for first-strand cDNA synthesis, primed with a 2:1 mix of oligo-dT and random hexamers. Amplification bias was assessed with a synthetic immune receptor repertoire, and residual bias was removed computationally. The source study handled its data this way. Raw reads were preprocessed to remove errors, and CDR3 was defined by IMGT conventions from the conserved cysteine to phenylalanine. Clonality was computed as 1 minus the Shannon entropy, with the entropy normalized by log2 of the number of productive unique TCRs. Whether each scalp clone was CD4 or CD8 was inferred by checking scalp TCRbeta sequences against the CD4 and CD8 repertoires from sorted blood. TCRdb carries this immuneACCESS record with in-frame sequences only. Its versions omit some clonotypes, under half of them owing to an unresolved V gene in the studies checked, with the rest unexplained. From that table come the V and J calls and clone size; the DNA was used to work out D and trimming. The sample table records about 180,000 clones; roughly 60% of these occur just once. 1.5% to 2% of the sample is held by the ten biggest clonotypes.

Sequences were derived from CD4+ T cells sorted from blood, sampled at week 0. The receptor was isolated from a human donor with alopecia areata. The chain is made from TRBV5-1 and TRBJ2-2; a weak D assignment points to TRBD2 (5 bases agree). The nucleotides are TGCGCCAGCAGCTTGGGAGGCGGGTCCGGGGAGCTGTTTTTT. This translates into CASSLGGGSGELFF.